A single sample is the source of the 2 T cell receptor beta chains below, sequenced in a study of beta chain features in type 1 diabetes listed by TCRdb under 2018. Study-wide conclusions, independent of this receptor: A moderate but significant shortening of TCRB CDR3 length was observed in type 1 diabetes patients in all four CD4+ subsets.

For these TCRs, the target antigens are not known. The library was prepared using the immunoSEQ multiplex PCR assay. The entire amount of isolated RNA was reverse transcribed using the High Capacity cDNA Reverse Transcription Kit, so the sequenced TCRB transcripts were expressed ones. TCRdb mirrors the immuneACCESS table, restricted to in-frame sequences. Some clones are absent from its copies; in checked studies, under half trace to an unresolved V gene, and the reason for the others is unknown. The sample profile shows a few hundred thousand clones; approximately 12% of them were found once. The leading ten clones occupy 0.0095% to 0.013% of the sample. The specimen sequenced was naive CD4+ T cells from blood. The cell subset or site label on this specimen signifies: true naive CD4+ T cells. These receptors all come from a woman younger than 35 with type 1 diabetes.

The chain joins TRBV4-3 to TRBJ2-2, with a tentative D call TRBD1 (6 bases). The V gene's germline CDR1 is LGHNA and CDR2 YSLEER. Trimming stripped 0 bases from V and 1 base from J, with 15 bases between. This CDR3 is 18 amino acids long. CDR3 DNA sequence: TGCGCCAGCAGCCAAGAGAGGGAAACAGGGAAGAACACCGGGGAGCTGTTTTTT. It encodes CASSQERETGKNTGELFF.

Only a few counts were recorded for this clone. This chain links TRBV7-9 with TRBJ1-4; TRBD1 is a possible D gene (6 bases). The ends were cut back, 4 bases at V and 0 bases at J, with 9 bases in the middle. This CDR3 is 15 amino acids long. Germline CDR1 and CDR2: SEHNR and FQNEAQ (reference sequence). CDR3: CASSWGHPTNEKLFF. The CDR3 region has the DNA TGTGCCAGCAGCTGGGGGCATCCAACTAATGAAAAACTGTTTTTT.